Sequencing of this T cell receptor beta chain was carried out in a study of Ad26.COV2.S vaccination and SARS-CoV-2 variants. Study background: A participant enrolled in the COV1001 Ad26.COV2.S trial arm provided the sample.

Treatment described: over 15 received Ad26.COV2.S at low or high dose, single or two shots; 5 received placebo; per-sample allocation not given. Samples analyzed were those drawn on day 63 after the first vaccine or placebo injection. Assay: immunoSEQ multiplex PCR; the TCRdb copy retains only in-frame clones and omits some. The sample includes roughly 400,000 clones, roughly 87% of them seen just once. General study points: Greater spike-specific TCR breadth was seen in vaccine recipients than in placebo recipients. Responses of T cells in total may have been underestimated by the TCR breadth and depth analyses.

About this clone: Its matching antigen is unknown.

The TCR comes from a person between 18 and 59 years old who received the Ad26.COV2.S COVID-19 vaccine or a placebo. Sequencing used peripheral blood, obtained in a trial of Ad26.COV2.S vaccine versus placebo.

CDR3 amino acids: CASSDLHEQFF. CDR3 bases: TGTGCCAGCAGCGACCTCCATGAGCAGTTCTTC. This chain connects TRBV11-2 to TRBJ2-1; the D is unclear. The germline V gene has CDR1 SGHAT and CDR2 FQNNGV. The CDR3 is 11 amino acids. V lost 5 bases, J lost 8 bases, and 7 bases lay in between.